This record concerns one T cell receptor (beta chain) sequence. Antigen specificity is unknown. CDR1 and CDR2 (germline): LNHDA, SQIVND (reference sequence). The CDR3 has 15 residues. Trimming removed 3 bases from V and 5 bases from J; junction bases left unmatched: 6. Sequencing was at deep level. Sequencing used immunoSEQ multiplex PCR; TCRdb keeps in-frame clones, though not all of them. Of about 2 million clones listed, over 85% are singletons. This sample is drawn from a study of shared clonotypes between healthy human individuals. A CD45RA+ naive subset and a CD45RA-negative memory subset were split from CD4+ cells. Overall study findings and caveats: Enrolling few donors narrowed the genetic and exposure-history diversity that was represented. Lower generation probabilities were found for non-shared clonotypes than for those shared by all four donors.

Material for sequencing was naive CD4+ T cells sorted from blood. Stated subset: CD45RA+ positively selected. This receptor was identified in a man aged 18 to 35 in good health. The rearrangement joins TRBV19 to TRBJ2-1, with 8 bases matching TRBD1. DNA for the CDR3: TGTGCCAGTAGTATGGGGACAGGAGGACACAATGAGCAGTTCTTC. It codes for CASSMGTGGHNEQFF.